The source of this TCR beta chain is a study of T-cell memory formation after mild COVID-19. This CDR3 region has 12 residues. Trimming left V 3 bases short and J 4 bases short, with 9 bases between. The V gene's germline CDR1 is SQVTM and CDR2 ANQGSEA. Overall study results and limits: In pre-infection memory, a portion of responding clones appeared, which suggested that cross-reactive memory joined.

5'RACE, which relied on constant-segment primers, yielded TCR alpha and TCR beta cDNA libraries carrying sample barcodes and UMIs. MiXCR, applied by TCRdb to the 5' RACE reads, yields one record per CDR3 protein. This repertoire shows under 300,000 distinct CDR3 sequences, approximately 10% found once; its top ten account for roughly a fifth. In this sample, this clonotype turned up a few times. What it recognizes is unknown. The clonotype comes from a young man who had mild COVID-19 (a few samples of this study predate the infection). Cell type and time point are not known. This chain links TRBV29-1 with TRBJ2-5; D is perhaps TRBD1 or TRBD2 (6 bases each). Sequenced material: PBMCs or a T cell subset sorted from them (not recorded which). The CDR3 DNA follows: TGCAGCGTTGATAAGGGGGGAGAGACCCAGTACTTC. Protein product: CSVDKGGETQYF.